These 10 T cell receptor beta chains came from one sample sequenced in a study of blood T cell repertoires in COVID-19 (dated by TCRdb to about 2020). The protocol used for the library was the immunoSEQ multiplex PCR assay. Imported from immuneACCESS, the table was reduced by TCRdb to in-frame sequences with V and J called. These copies leave out some clones; in studies compared against another copy, an unresolved V gene accounts for under half, and the cause of the remainder is not known. This sample gives approximately 190,000 clones in total; roughly 86% of them show up just once. The ten largest make up around 24% of the sample. The material sequenced was PBMCs or T cells enriched from blood (not recorded which). The receptor set was obtained from a woman in her forties in a cohort exposed to, infected with or recovered from COVID-19 (not recorded which).

This clone came up many times. This rearrangement joins TRBV5-4 to TRBJ2-7; 7 nucleotides match TRBD2. CDR1 is SGHNT and CDR2 is YYREEE in the germline V gene (reference sequence). CDR3 size: 15 residues. V trimming: 1 base; J trimming: 3 bases; junction bases outside the gene matches: 7. The CDR3 nucleotides read TGTGCCAGCAGCTTGCTCGGGGGGTATTACTACGAGCAGTACTTC. Translated, it gives CASSLLGGYYYEQYF.

The rearrangement uses TRBV5-5 and TRBJ1-3; D is undetermined. V was shortened by 1 base and J by 0 bases, with 14 bases between the two germline ends. Germline loops: CDR1 SGHKS, CDR2 YYEKEE (reference sequence). The CDR3 length is 17 residues. The CDR3 DNA reads TGTGCCAGCAGCTTGAATCCGACTACAAGCTCTGGAAACACCATATATTTT. Protein: CASSLNPTTSSGNTIYF.

The V and J genes are TRBV4-1 and TRBJ2-7; TRBD1 aligns across 9 bases. This CDR3 contains 15 residues. Trimming cost V 3 bases and J 3 bases; bases outside gene matches: 6. Germline CDR1 reads MGHRA; CDR2 reads YSYEKL. This chain's CDR3 is CASSHGGQGNYEQYF. In nucleotides, the CDR3 is TGCGCCAGCAGCCACGGAGGACAGGGGAACTACGAGCAGTACTTC.

The chain combines TRBV15 with TRBJ1-2, with D possibly matching TRBD1 (6 bases). Trimming left V 3 bases short and J 4 bases short, with 9 bases between. Germline V gene sequence: CDR1 LNHNV, CDR2 YYDKDF (reference sequence). The CDR3 contains 13 residues. CDR3 in amino acids: CATSSRDTYGYTF. CDR3 DNA: TGTGCCACCAGCAGCCGGGACACCTATGGCTACACCTTC.

V and J are TRBV6-5 and TRBJ2-7; 11 bases map to TRBD2. CDR3 length equals 14 residues. CDR1 and CDR2 (germline): MNHEY, SVGAGI. The J segment lost 3 bases and the V segment lost 3 bases, leaving 1 base of the junction unmatched. CDR3 DNA: TGTGCCAGCAGTTATGGACTAGCGGGCTACGAGCAGTACTTC. Protein: CASSYGLAGYEQYF.

V usage is TRBV21-1 and J usage is TRBJ2-2; TRBD1, the table's D call, lacks a check against the DNA. TRBV21-1 is assigned pseudogene status. CDR3 length: 17 residues. The CDR3 sequence is CASSNASDRGPDGELFF. The CDR3 coding sequence is TGTGCCAGCAGCAACGCTTCTGACAGGGGCCCGGACGGGGAGCTGTTTTTT.

This clone appeared a single time. The chain joins TRBV19 to TRBJ1-2, with 8 positions matching TRBD1. CDR3 size: 17 residues. CDR1 LNHDA and CDR2 SQIVND come from the germline V gene (reference sequence). The V gene end was trimmed by 2 bases and the J gene end by 3 bases; junction bases not matched to a gene: 11. The CDR3 sequence: CASSIIGQGAHDYGYTF. As DNA, the CDR3 is TGTGCCAGTAGTATAATTGGGCAGGGGGCGCATGACTATGGCTACACCTTC.

V and J are TRBV7-9 and TRBJ1-1; TRBD1 aligns across 10 bases. This CDR3 comprises 15 residues. The ends lost 4 bases at V and 1 base at J; junction bases unmatched: 3. Germline loops: CDR1 SEHNR, CDR2 FQNEAQ (reference sequence). The CDR3 protein is CASSSWDRGNTEAFF. The CDR3 bases are TGTGCCAGCAGCTCCTGGGACAGGGGGAACACTGAAGCTTTCTTT.

This chain uses TRBV4-1 with TRBJ2-7; D gene unclear. The V gene lost 4 bases and the J gene lost 2 bases, with 9 bases spanning the gap. Germline V gene lookup returns CDR1 MGHRA and CDR2 YSYEKL. The CDR3 contains 13 residues. The CDR3 loop reads CASSPRSAYEQYF. CDR3 nucleotides: TGCGCCAGCAGCCCGCGGAGCGCCTACGAGCAGTACTTC.

The chain links TRBV6-5 to TRBJ1-5; 9 nucleotides line up with TRBD1. The CDR3 sequence is 14 residues long. From germline, CDR1 is MNHEY and CDR2 SVGAGI. The J segment lost 6 bases and the V segment lost 2 bases, leaving 2 bases of the junction unmatched. The CDR3 region is CASSYGTGSQPQHF. CDR3 bases: TGTGCCAGCAGTTACGGGACAGGGAGTCAGCCCCAGCATTTT.